The subject of this entry is one T cell receptor beta chain. Its specificity is not known. The data are from a study of human T cells and chemical hapten exposure. Study findings and constraints: Sensitizing to DPC left TCRs with a frequency above 1 in 1000 unaltered.

The sample's time point: patch test 3, about 24 weeks after DPC sensitization. Stated treatment: therapeutic diphenylcyclopropenone sensitization with weekly scalp DPC. The drawing of blood occurred before each patch test was applied. V was pared by 1 base and J by 0 bases, with 0 bases of the junction left unmatched. In germline, CDR1 is SGHTA, CDR2 FQGNSA. This CDR3 has 15 amino acids. TCRdb called the RACE reads again in MiXCR, with one record for every CDR3 protein. In the table there are just over 95,000 distinct CDR3 sequences, 25% to 35% of which are singletons. This specimen was whole blood, taken in connection with sensitization to the hapten diphenylcyclopropenone (DPC). V is TRBV7-2 and J is TRBJ2-3; 8 positions match TRBD2. This clonotype was obtained from a man aged 35 to 55 with alopecia areata. Some clones in this sample may be carry-over from other donors' samples. The CDR3 nucleotides are TGTGCCAGCAGCTTAGGACTAGCGAGCACAGATACGCAGTATTTT. Its translation: CASSLGLASTDTQYF.